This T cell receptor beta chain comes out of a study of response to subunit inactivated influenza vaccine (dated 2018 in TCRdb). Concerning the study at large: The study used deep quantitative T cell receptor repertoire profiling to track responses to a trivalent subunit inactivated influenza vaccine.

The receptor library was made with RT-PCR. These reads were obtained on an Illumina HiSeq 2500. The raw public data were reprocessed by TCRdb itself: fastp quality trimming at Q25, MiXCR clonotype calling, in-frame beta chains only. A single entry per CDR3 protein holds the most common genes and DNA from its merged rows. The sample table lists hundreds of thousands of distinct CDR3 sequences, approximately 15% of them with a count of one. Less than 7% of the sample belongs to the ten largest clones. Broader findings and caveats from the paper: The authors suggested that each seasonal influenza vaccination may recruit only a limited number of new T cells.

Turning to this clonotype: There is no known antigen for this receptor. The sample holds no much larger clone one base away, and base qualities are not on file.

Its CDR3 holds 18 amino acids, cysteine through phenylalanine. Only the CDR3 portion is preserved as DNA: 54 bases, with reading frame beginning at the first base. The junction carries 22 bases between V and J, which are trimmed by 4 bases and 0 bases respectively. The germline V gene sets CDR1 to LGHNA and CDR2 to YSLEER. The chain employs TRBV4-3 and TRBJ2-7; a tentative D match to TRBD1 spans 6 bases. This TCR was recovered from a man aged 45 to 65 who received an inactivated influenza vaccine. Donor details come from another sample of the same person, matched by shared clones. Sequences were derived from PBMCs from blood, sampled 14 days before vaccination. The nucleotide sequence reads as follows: TGCGCCAGCAGCCGTTTCCCCCTCGGCACAGGGAGCTCCTACGAGCAGTACTTC. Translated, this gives CASSRFPLGTGSSYEQYF.